Presented here are 10 T cell receptor beta chains from one specimen sequenced in a study of blood T cell repertoires in COVID-19. TCRdb's table, derived via immunoSEQ multiplex PCR, lists solely in-frame clones and lacks some. The sample lists under 250,000 clones, roughly 80% occurring once. Sequenced sample: peripheral blood. Every receptor here comes from a middle-aged man with active or convalescent COVID-19.

The CDR3 DNA reads as TGTGCCAGCAGTTCACCGGGACAGAAGATGAACACTGAAGCTTTCTTT. Its translation is CASSSPGQKMNTEAFF. The V gene is TRBV6-5, the J gene TRBJ1-1, with 7 bases that match TRBD1. This CDR3 is 16 amino acids long. V was clipped by 4 bases and J by 0 bases; unmatched bases: 8. Germline lookup yields CDR1 MNHEY and CDR2 SVGAGI.

The chain joins TRBV24-1 to TRBJ2-7; a weak D match, TRBD1 (7 bases). Trimming took 8 bases from V and 2 from J, leaving 27 bases between them. This CDR3 region has 18 residues. CDR1 is KGHDR and CDR2 is SFDVKD in the germline V gene. CDR3 loop: CATTPQGTAEGLTYEQYF. The CDR3 DNA reads as TGTGCCACCACCCCTCAAGGGACAGCCGAAGGACTAACCTACGAGCAGTACTTC.

The V call is TRBV19, the J call TRBJ2-2; weak D call: TRBD2 (6 bases). Trimming removed 5 bases at V and 1 base at J, with 14 bases between. Germline CDR1 is LNHDA and CDR2 is SQIVND (reference sequence). The length of the CDR3 is 16 residues. The CDR3 nucleotides are TGTGCCAGTAGTTTAGCTAGCGTTATGAACACCGGGGAGCTGTTTTTT. This encodes CASSLASVMNTGELFF.

The CDR3 region is CASSPSGSPETQYF. CDR3 DNA: TGTGCCAGCAGCCCCTCCGGGTCCCCTGAGACCCAGTACTTC. This rearrangement joins TRBV11-2 to TRBJ2-5; D is undetermined. The CDR3 length is 14 residues. Looked up from germline, CDR1 is SGHAT and CDR2 is FQNNGV. V lost 5 bases and J lost 5, with 15 bases in between.

The genes are TRBV6-4 and TRBJ2-1; D not certain. There are 13 residues in the CDR3. The germline gives CDR1 MRHNA, CDR2 SNTAGT. V was pared by 6 bases and J by 8 bases, with 14 bases between. CDR3 DNA sequence: TGTGCCAGCAGCGACGAAACGGGTGATGAGCAGTTCTTC. Protein sequence: CASSDETGDEQFF.

The chain is built from TRBV5-1 and TRBJ2-5, with 11 nucleotides matching TRBD2. V was clipped by 2 bases and J by 5 bases; unmatched bases: 5. Per the germline V gene, CDR1 is SGHRS and CDR2 is YFSETQ. This CDR3 region has 15 residues. CDR3 protein: CASSFGRTSGETQYF. The CDR3 DNA reads TGCGCCAGCAGCTTCGGTAGGACTAGCGGGGAGACCCAGTACTTC.

The chain recombines TRBV25-1 with TRBJ1-2; 11 positions match TRBD1. The trim removed 3 bases at V and 6 bases at J, leaving 0 bases unmatched. Looked up from germline, CDR1 is MGHDK and CDR2 is SYGVNS. The CDR3 runs to 13 residues. The CDR3 coding sequence is TGTGCCAGCAGTGAGGGACAGGGGGATGGCTACACCTTC. Protein sequence: CASSEGQGDGYTF.

The rearrangement links TRBV28 to TRBJ2-4; 9 positions match TRBD1. The CDR3 loop spans 15 amino acids. The V gene end was trimmed by 3 bases and the J gene end by 9 bases; junction bases not matched to a gene: 9. Looked up from germline, CDR1 is MDHEN and CDR2 is SYDVKM. In DNA, the CDR3 is TGTGCCAGCAGTTTGACCGGGACAGGGCTCAGCATTCAGTACTTC. Its protein is CASSLTGTGLSIQYF.

This rearrangement joins TRBV10-3 to TRBJ2-3; 13 nucleotides agree with TRBD2. The germline V gene has CDR1 ENHRY and CDR2 SYGVKD. The CDR3 covers 14 residues. V gave up 8 bases and J gave up 10 bases; unmatched junction bases: 9. In nucleotides, the CDR3 is TGTGCCATCTGTGGGACTAGCGGGGAGGAAGCGCAGTATTTT. Residues: CAICGTSGEEAQYF.

CDR3 DNA: TGTGCCAGCAGCTTAGGCCAGGATAATGAAAAACTGTTTTTT. This translates into CASSLGQDNEKLFF. The chain uses TRBV13 and TRBJ1-4, with D uncertain. The CDR3 length is 14 residues. CDR1 and CDR2 (germline): PRHDT, FYEKMQ (reference sequence). V was shortened by 0 bases and J by 4 bases, with 6 bases between the two germline ends.